The entry below describes one TCR beta chain. Antigen specificity is unknown. The sample originates from a study of T cells in narcolepsy. The overall study: Donors had narcolepsy type 1 or type 2, or were healthy controls.

Study-level results: Autoreactive clonotypes reportedly recurred in blood of same and different patients, not controls.

Clones were read by immunoSEQ multiplex PCR, and TCRdb kept only the in-frame ones, dropping some. There are about 35,000 clones in the sample; approximately 80% occur only once, and about 2.3% lies in the top ten. V lost 5 bases, J lost 8 bases, and 12 bases lay in between. The CDR3 loop spans 13 amino acids. Germline CDR1 is MNHNS and CDR2 is SASEGT. The TCR comes from a human donor in good health. V gene TRBV6-1 combines with J gene TRBJ1-4; TRBD1 is a possible D gene (5 bases). Sequencing was done on a sample of memory (CD45RA-) CD4+ T cells from blood. The DNA for the CDR3 is TGTGCCAGCAGTCCAGGGTTCGGCGAAAAACTGTTTTTT. Translated: CASSPGFGEKLFF.